Sequencing of this TCR beta chain was carried out in a study of blood T cell repertoires in COVID-19 (dated by TCRdb to 2018 to 2021). The study in broad terms: Samples from collaborators originated in the United States, Italy and Spain and spanned both the acute and convalescent phases of COVID-19. The prospective study material was composed of cDNA or gDNA derived from T cells, B-cell-depleted T cells, or PBMCs. Deeply sampled blood TCRbeta repertoires from subjects exposed to, actively infected with, or recovered from COVID-19 were included in the dataset. The repertoires were released in a freely available public database intended as a resource for research on the immune response to SARS-CoV-2. The samples were drawn from the first 160 participants of the ongoing ImmuneRACE study and from 950 to 1,500 subjects provided by 6 global collaborators. The sample metadata nearly always contained a de-identified subject ID, COVID-19 status, age in years and sex. Where available, HLA class I and class II types were obtained from metadata supplied by the sample provider rather than from assay-based typing.

As to this clone: Its binding antigen is unknown. Base qualities are missing; no much larger clone stands one base away.

Study-wide findings and limitations: Clinical and demographic metadata were provided uncurated, with the amount varying by source and participant.

TCRbeta CDR3 regions were amplified from genomic DNA by means of the immunoSEQ Assay, a bias-controlled multiplex PCR. In the source study's methods: The number of nucleated cells in each sample was estimated from the amplification of reference gene primers within the assay. To quantify the absolute abundance of each unique TCRbeta CDR3 rearrangement, sequence reads were collapsed and filtered. For each sample, productive Simpson clonality was calculated by taking the square root of Simpson's diversity index across productive rearrangements. This is the immuneACCESS table as TCRdb keeps it, with only in-frame sequences that have V and J called. A part of the clones is gone; compared with another copy, unresolved V genes explain less than half, and the rest is unexplained. V and J calls and clone size are copied from that table; D and trimming were computed from the DNA. Recorded for this sample are 99,000 or so clones; around 81% of them occurred a single time. Over 9% of the sample belongs to the ten largest clones.

The collaborating institutions used their own protocols to collect whole blood in K2EDTA tubes. For TCRbeta analysis, collaborators shipped samples in one of three forms: frozen whole blood, isolated PBMCs, or DNA extracted from either of those sample types. This receptor was identified in a woman in her 70s with acute or convalescent COVID-19. The sample was peripheral blood.

The CDR3 has the sequence CASSTRTGVYTEAFF. The DNA sequence reads TGTGCCAGCAGCACCCGGACAGGAGTGTACACTGAAGCTTTCTTT. Rearrangement joined TRBV7-2 to TRBJ1-1; TRBD1 agrees with 7 junctional bases. The CDR3 starts with the cysteine, ends with the phenylalanine, and has 15 residues. Only the CDR3 region is kept as DNA, spanning 45 bases read in frame from base 1. Sequences SGHTA (CDR1) and FQGNSA (CDR2) are obtained from the germline V gene. Here V drops 5 bases and J drops 3 bases, and the junction holds 9 bases not matched to any gene.